These 24 T cell receptor beta chains originate from one sample sequenced in a study of a mutant IDH1 vaccine in newly diagnosed glioma (dated by TCRdb to the early 2020s). The meaning of the sample's time point label: week 47, end of study. Every vaccine dose consisted of 300 ug of a 20-mer mutant IDH1 peptide in Montanide, administered subcutaneously together with topical imiquimod. Their antigen targets remain unknown. Library creation used the immunoSEQ multiplex PCR assay. TCRdb took this table from immuneACCESS and kept in-frame rearrangements with V and J called. Such tables lack part of the clones; where checked against another copy, unresolved V genes explain under half of the gap, and the rest is unexplained. The sample includes tens of thousands of clones, with roughly 91% observed a single time. The top ten constitute roughly 0.74% of the sample. Here the sequenced sample was PBMCs, taken from a glioma patient whose treatment included an IDH1 peptide vaccine. The receptors were gathered from a woman aged 45-65 years with glioma.

A few counts support this clone. J is TRBJ2-5 and V is TRBV5-1, with D perhaps given as TRBD1 or TRBD2 (6 bases each). The assigned J gene may be wrong: the sequence end matches TRBJ2-7 better. This CDR3 has 15 amino acids. Germline assignment: CDR1 SGHRS and CDR2 YFSETQ. As DNA, the CDR3 is TGCGCCAGCAGCTTGGCGACGGGGGCGGCCTACGAGCAGTACTTC. Its translation is CASSLATGAAYEQYF.

The chain links TRBV5-1 to TRBJ1-5; no reliable D call. The V end lost 0 bases, the J end lost 9 bases, and 7 bases lay between the germline ends. The germline V gene has CDR1 SGHRS and CDR2 YFSETQ. CDR3 length: 12 amino acids. CDR3 residues: CASSLEGGPQHF. CDR3 sequence (DNA): TGCGCCAGCAGCTTGGAGGGTGGGCCCCAGCATTTT.

This rearrangement joins TRBV7-3 to TRBJ2-2; D is undetermined. The germline V gene has CDR1 SGHTA and CDR2 FQGTGA. V was pared by 6 bases and J by 6 bases, with 14 bases between. The CDR3 spans 14 residues. The CDR3 loop is CASRSRSVSGELFF. In DNA form, the CDR3 reads TGTGCCAGCAGGTCAAGGTCGGTCTCCGGGGAGCTGTTTTTT.

The chain couples TRBV28 to TRBJ1-1; D remains ambiguous. Germline loops: CDR1 MDHEN, CDR2 SYDVKM. The CDR3 loop spans 12 amino acids. Trimming cost V 4 bases and J 6 bases, with 9 bases left between them. This CDR3 is CASSWGGSEAFF. The CDR3, as DNA: TGTGCCAGCAGTTGGGGAGGTTCTGAAGCTTTCTTT.

The table lists this clone with a count of one. This chain joins TRBV29-1 and TRBJ1-4, with unresolved D. This CDR3 comprises 12 residues. Germline CDR1 reads SQVTM; CDR2 reads ANQGSEA. V was cut by 6 bases and J by 0 bases, with 5 bases left in between. The CDR3 DNA reads as TGCAGCGTCGTTGCAACTAATGAAAAACTGTTTTTT. Translated: CSVVATNEKLFF.

The V call is TRBV30, the J call TRBJ2-3; 7 nucleotides line up with TRBD2. V shed 0 bases and J 5 bases; nucleotides not matched to a gene: 5. This CDR3 is built from 14 residues. Germline CDR1 and CDR2: GTSNPN and SVGIG (reference sequence). This CDR3 reads CAWSVWEGRDTQYF. In DNA form, the CDR3 reads TGTGCCTGGAGTGTATGGGAGGGCCGAGATACGCAGTATTTT.

This chain connects TRBV10-1 to TRBJ2-7; D unclear. With 3 bases removed from V and 2 bases from J, the gap between germline ends came to 11 bases. CDR3 length equals 14 residues. The V gene's germline CDR1 is WNHNN and CDR2 SYGVQD (reference sequence). The CDR3 sequence is CASSDPTRPYEQYF. The CDR3 DNA is TGCGCCAGCAGTGATCCGACGCGGCCCTACGAGCAGTACTTC.

This sequence joins TRBV18 and TRBJ2-7; TRBD1 might be the D (6 bases). The CDR3 totals 14 residues. The germline gives CDR1 KGHSH, CDR2 LQKENI. V was pared by 8 bases and J by 1 base, with 15 bases between. CDR3 coding DNA: TGTGCCAGCACAGTGAACAGGGATTCCTACGAGCAGTACTTC. Translation gives CASTVNRDSYEQYF. The whole variable domain, remainder taken from reference TRBV18 and TRBJ2-7, is NAGVMQNPRHLVRRRGQEARLRCSPMKGHSHVYWYRQLPEEGLKFMVYLQKENIIDESGMPKERFSAEFPKEGPSILRIQQVVRGDSAAYFCASTVNRDSYEQYFGPGTRLTVT.

The CDR3 DNA reads as TGTGCCAGCAGCCCACTTGTAGGCAGAGATGGCTACACCTTC. Its translation is CASSPLVGRDGYTF. The gene calls are TRBV9 and TRBJ1-2; D uncertain. Trimming took 4 bases from V and 6 from J, leaving 16 bases between them. The V gene's germline CDR1 is SGDLS and CDR2 YYNGEE. The CDR3 contains 14 residues.

The DNA for the CDR3 is TGTGCCTGGAGCGCCCGGGACAGTTATATCGGGGGTTACACCTTC. Translated, it gives CAWSARDSYIGGYTF. V is TRBV30 and J is TRBJ1-2, with 7 bases aligning to TRBD1. The germline gives CDR1 GTSNPN, CDR2 SVGIG (reference sequence). The CDR3 is 15 amino acids. Trimming removed 3 bases from V and 11 bases from J; junction bases left unmatched: 18. The full variable domain, its missing parts supplied by reference TRBV30 and TRBJ1-2, is SQTIHQWPATLVQPVGSPLSLECTVEGTSNPNLYWYRQAAGRGLQLLFYSVGIGQISSEVPQNLSASRPQDRQFILSSKKLLLSDSGFYLCAWSARDSYIGGYTFGSGTRLTVV.

The chain carries TRBV5-1 and TRBJ1-2, with unresolved D. Germline values: CDR1 SGHRS, CDR2 YFSETQ. This CDR3 is built from 11 residues. V gave up 7 bases and J gave up 8 bases, with 12 bases separating them. This chain's CDR3 is CASRAGGGYTF. DNA of the CDR3: TGCGCCAGCCGGGCAGGCGGAGGCTACACCTTC.

The rearrangement joins TRBV6-6 to TRBJ1-2; D may be TRBD1 (5 bases). CDR3 length: 16 residues. V gave up 2 bases and J gave up 3 bases, with 16 bases separating them. The V gene's germline CDR1 is MNHNY and CDR2 SVGAGI (reference sequence). CDR3: CASSYGMGETDYGYTF. As DNA, the CDR3 is TGTGCCAGCAGTTACGGGATGGGGGAGACGGACTATGGCTACACCTTC.

The chain carries TRBV28 and TRBJ2-1; TRBD2 matches at 13 bases. From germline, CDR1 is MDHEN and CDR2 SYDVKM. The CDR3 has 17 residues. With V trimmed by 1 base and J by 5 bases, 5 bases remained unmatched. CDR3 amino acids: CASSLFTGTSGNNEQFF. DNA for the CDR3: TGTGCCAGCAGTTTATTTACCGGGACTAGCGGGAACAATGAGCAGTTCTTC. The entire variable domain, with the rest obtained from reference TRBV28 and TRBJ2-1, is as follows: DVKVTQSSRYLVKRTGEKVFLECVQDMDHENMFWYRQDPGLGLRLIYFSYDVKMKEKGDIPEGYSVSREKKERFSLILESASTNQTSMYLCASSLFTGTSGNNEQFFGPGTRLTVL.

Written as DNA, the CDR3 is TGTGCCAGCAGTGCTGACGGGCATGGCTACACCTTC. This codes for CASSADGHGYTF. The genes are TRBV2 and TRBJ1-2; D uncertain. Trimming left V 4 bases short and J 6 bases short, with 9 bases between. Germline V gives CDR1 SNHLY, CDR2 FYNNEI. CDR3 length: 12 residues.

A note on this clone: Sequence at one end of the junction differs from germline and may be a read error. This specimen includes other DNA sequences encoding the same CDR3. The rearrangement uses TRBV4-1 and TRBJ2-2, with D tentatively TRBD2 (6 bases). The CDR3 sequence is 16 residues long. Germline loops: CDR1 MGHRA, CDR2 YSYEKL. The CDR3 DNA sequence: TGCGCCAGCAGCCTAAGTCGGGGGTCGAACACCGGAGAGCTGTTTTTT. This gives the protein CASSLSRGSNTGELFF.

The V and J genes are TRBV7-6 and TRBJ1-3; D unclear. Germline V CDR1 and CDR2: SGHVS, FNYEAQ. This CDR3 has 15 amino acids. The CDR3 protein is CASSSSASPGNTIYF. CDR3 in DNA: TGTGCTAGCTCCTCGAGTGCGAGCCCTGGAAACACCATATATTTT.

The chain links TRBV7-9 to TRBJ2-2, with a tentative D call TRBD2 (6 bases). The CDR3 extends over 15 amino acids. Germline CDR1 and CDR2: SEHNR and FQNEAQ (reference sequence). The ends were cut back, 5 bases at V and 4 bases at J, with 14 bases in the middle. DNA of the CDR3: TGTGCCAGCAGCCCCCCTAGCGTGGGCACCGGGGAGCTGTTTTTT. This gives the protein CASSPPSVGTGELFF.

The V call is TRBV6-1, the J call TRBJ2-3, with 9 bases that match TRBD2. Germline-derived CDR1 and CDR2 are MNHNS and SASEGT. The CDR3 sequence is 17 residues long. With V trimmed by 1 base and J by 5 bases, 10 bases remained unmatched. DNA for the CDR3: TGTGCCAGCAGTGAAGGGATAGCGGGAGTTGGGGGAGATACGCAGTATTTT. Translating it yields CASSEGIAGVGGDTQYF.

The chain links TRBV28 to TRBJ1-2; D gene unclear. Trimming left V 3 bases short and J 8 bases short, with 7 bases between. CDR3 length equals 11 residues. Looked up from germline, CDR1 is MDHEN and CDR2 is SYDVKM. CDR3 sequence: CASSFGEGYTF. The CDR3 DNA is TGTGCCAGCAGTTTCGGGGAAGGCTACACCTTC.

The CDR3 DNA reads as TGTGCCAGCCAACGGGTGGGTCACACAGATACGCAGTATTTT. Its translation: CASQRVGHTDTQYF. V and J are TRBV6-1 and TRBJ2-3; D remains unclear. V lost 8 bases, J lost 2 bases, and 14 bases lay in between. Germline CDR1 reads MNHNS; CDR2 reads SASEGT. CDR3 length: 14 residues.

The rearrangement links TRBV18 to TRBJ2-6; D ambiguous. V was shortened by 3 bases and J by 15 bases, with 15 bases between the two germline ends. There are 13 residues in the CDR3. Germline V gene sequence: CDR1 KGHSH, CDR2 LQKENI. The CDR3 nucleotides are TGTGCCAGCTCACCCTCCGCCGAGAGTGACCTGACTTTC. Residues: CASSPSAESDLTF.

J is TRBJ2-5 and V is TRBV5-1; 10 bases are shared with TRBD1. The V and J ends lost 0 bases and 2 bases, in that order; junction bases with no gene match: 1. The CDR3 runs to 15 residues. In germline, CDR1 is SGHRS, CDR2 YFSETQ. The CDR3 DNA sequence: TGCGCCAGCAGCTTGGGACAGGGGGCTCAAGAGACCCAGTACTTC. This sequence encodes CASSLGQGAQETQYF. Full variable domain (missing parts from reference TRBV5-1 and TRBJ2-5): KAGVTQTPRYLIKTRGQQVTLSCSPISGHRSVSWYQQTPGQGLQFLFEYFSETQRNKGNFPGRFSGRQFSNSRSEMNVSTLELGDSALYLCASSLGQGAQETQYFGPGTRLLVL.

The chain carries TRBV10-3 and TRBJ1-5; D ambiguous. Germline loops: CDR1 ENHRY, CDR2 SYGVKD. Trimming cost V 3 bases and J 0 bases, with 9 bases left between them. The CDR3 has 15 amino acids. As DNA, the CDR3 is TGTGCCATCAGTGACGCAGTCTATAGCAATCAGCCCCAGCATTTT. Its translation is CAISDAVYSNQPQHF.

This clone was observed a single time. This chain uses TRBV5-1 with TRBJ2-1; D is unresolved. Germline CDR1 reads SGHRS; CDR2 reads YFSETQ. This CDR3 spans 15 amino acids. V was shortened by 0 bases and J by 3 bases, with 10 bases between the two germline ends. The CDR3 is CASSLGGILYNEQFF. DNA of the CDR3: TGCGCCAGCAGCTTGGGTGGTATACTCTACAATGAGCAGTTCTTC. Supplemented by reference TRBV5-1 and TRBJ2-1, the full variable domain reads KAGVTQTPRYLIKTRGQQVTLSCSPISGHRSVSWYQQTPGQGLQFLFEYFSETQRNKGNFPGRFSGRQFSNSRSEMNVSTLELGDSALYLCASSLGGILYNEQFFGPGTRLTVL.